A single TCR beta chain is shown here with its context. The CDR3 has 14 residues. Germline-derived CDR1 and CDR2 are KGHSH and LQKENI. The ends were cut back, 2 bases at V and 2 bases at J, with 10 bases in the middle. The source of the sample is a study of T cell changes during pregnancy in multiple sclerosis. Libraries were prepared by immunoSEQ multiplex PCR; TCRdb keeps only in-frame clonotypes and omits some of them. The table has tens of thousands of clones, 93% seen once. The chain links TRBV18 to TRBJ2-7, with TRBD2 as a possible D gene (5 bases). The TCR sequence derives from a female donor with multiple sclerosis, enrolled in a pregnancy study. Material: CD4+ T cells from peripheral blood mononuclear cells, obtained after pregnancy. CDR3 residues: CASSPGLEAYEQYF. The CDR3 nucleotides are TGTGCCAGCTCACCAGGACTCGAAGCCTACGAGCAGTACTTC.